These 32 T cell receptor beta chains originate from one sample sequenced in a study of T cell repertoires and Cas9 in healthy adults. The repertoire was sequenced with immunoSEQ multiplex PCR; TCRdb's copy has only in-frame clones and lacks some. In the table there are approximately 21,000 clones, roughly 90% of which are singletons. Sequenced sample: CD4+ effector T cells (CD127+, CD25-, CD137-, CD154-) from PBMCs; culture status not recorded. The receptors shown here come from a human donor in good health.

The chain carries TRBV7-9 and TRBJ1-2; 7 bases align to TRBD1. The germline V gene encodes CDR1 SEHNR and CDR2 FQNEAQ (reference sequence). The CDR3 totals 15 residues. V was clipped by 5 bases and J by 6 bases; unmatched bases: 12. The CDR3 loop is CASSTYRGGSDGYTF. For the CDR3, the DNA is TGTGCCAGCAGCACGTACAGGGGAGGATCGGATGGCTACACCTTC.

This chain joins TRBV7-2 and TRBJ2-7, with a possible D match to TRBD1 (5 bases). Germline assignment: CDR1 SGHTA and CDR2 FQGNSA. The CDR3 loop spans 13 amino acids. V was pared by 2 bases and J by 7 bases, with 12 bases between. The CDR3 bases are TGTGCCAGCAGCTTAAGGGGCCGTGCTGAGCAGTACTTC. This sequence encodes CASSLRGRAEQYF.

V gene TRBV5-1 combines with J gene TRBJ2-3; no reliable D call. The CDR3 is 15 amino acids. CDR1 is SGHRS and CDR2 is YFSETQ in the germline V gene. Trimming took off 2 bases at V and 5 bases at J, with 15 bases between the two ends. CDR3 in DNA: TGCGCCAGCAGCTTTAGTGGGGTCATGCTAGATACGCAGTATTTT. Translating gives CASSFSGVMLDTQYF.

The chain couples TRBV4-1 to TRBJ2-5, with D unclear. The J call is doubtful: the DNA matches TRBJ2-7 better. Per germline, CDR1 MGHRA and CDR2 YSYEKL. This CDR3 has 15 residues. The CDR3 is CASSPRERSSYEQYF. As DNA, the CDR3 is TGCGCCAGCAGCCCAAGGGAACGAAGCTCCTACGAGCAGTACTTC.

The chain recombines TRBV9 with TRBJ1-1; 10 bases match TRBD1. The CDR3 extends over 16 amino acids. Germline V gives CDR1 SGDLS, CDR2 YYNGEE. Trimming cost V 0 bases and J 1 base; bases outside gene matches: 3. The CDR3 DNA sequence: TGTGCCAGCAGCGTAGGACAGGGGGCAGGGAACACTGAAGCTTTCTTT. Translating it yields CASSVGQGAGNTEAFF.

The CDR3 region has the DNA TGTGCCTGGAGTGTGGCGGGGTTCGTGGGAACGAACCATCCATACGAGCAGTACTTC. Translation: CAWSVAGFVGTNHPYEQYF. This sequence joins TRBV30 and TRBJ2-7; maybe TRBD2 (6 bases). This CDR3 spans 19 amino acids. The germline V and J ends were trimmed by 0 bases and 4 bases, with 28 bases remaining between them. Germline CDR1 is GTSNPN and CDR2 is SVGIG (reference sequence).

This clone has only one observation. V usage is TRBV5-8 and J usage is TRBJ2-3, with 8 bases identical to TRBD1. The germline CDR1 and CDR2 sequences are SGHTS and YDEGEE. V shed 5 bases and J 3 bases; nucleotides not matched to a gene: 2. The CDR3 runs to 13 residues. CDR3 sequence (DNA): TGTGCCAGCAGGTGGACAGGGACAGATACGCAGTATTTT. Its translation is CASRWTGTDTQYF.

CDR3 in amino acids: CASSSLTGGTEAFF. CDR3 DNA sequence: TGCGCCAGCAGCTCGCTAACAGGGGGCACTGAAGCTTTCTTT. The chain employs TRBV5-1 and TRBJ1-1; 8 bases are a match to TRBD1. This CDR3 is 14 amino acids long. In germline, CDR1 is SGHRS, CDR2 YFSETQ. J gave up 4 bases and V 3 bases, and 5 bases lay outside the gene matches.

A remark on this clone: The junction does not match germline at one end; this may be a read error. Within the sample, other DNA sequences also encode this same CDR3. The rearrangement joins TRBV6-1 to TRBJ1-5, with a possible D match to TRBD1 (5 bases). Germline assignment: CDR1 MNHNS and CDR2 SASEGT. The CDR3 has 14 amino acids. The DNA of the CDR3 is TGCGCCAGCAGCGAAACTCCCGGGGACCAGCCCCAGCATTTT. It specifies CASSETPGDQPQHF.

The V gene is TRBV10-3, the J gene TRBJ1-6; tentative D call: TRBD1 (5 bases). With 3 bases removed from V and 10 bases from J, the gap between germline ends came to 19 bases. The CDR3 runs to 16 residues. The germline gives CDR1 ENHRY, CDR2 SYGVKD. The CDR3 sequence: CAISEVRASGNSPLHF. The CDR3 DNA reads TGTGCCATCAGTGAAGTCAGGGCCAGTGGAAACTCACCCCTCCACTTT.

In this sample, this clone turned up once. The chain couples TRBV7-2 to TRBJ2-3, with TRBD2 identical over 8 bases. This CDR3 has 14 residues. Germline CDR1 and CDR2: SGHTA and FQGNSA. The V and J ends lost 6 bases and 3 bases, in that order; junction bases with no gene match: 5. The CDR3 sequence: CASSPGTRTDTQYF. CDR3 DNA sequence: TGTGCCAGCAGTCCCGGGACTAGGACAGATACGCAGTATTTT.

This rearrangement joins TRBV5-1 to TRBJ2-1, with 7 bases matching TRBD1. The CDR3 consists of 14 residues. With V trimmed by 0 bases and J by 5 bases, 2 bases remained unmatched. Germline CDR1 and CDR2: SGHRS and YFSETQ. The CDR3 protein is CASSLGQGDNEQFF. CDR3 in DNA: TGCGCCAGCAGCTTGGGCCAGGGGGACAATGAGCAGTTCTTC.

The chain employs TRBV19 and TRBJ1-1; weak D call: TRBD1 (6 bases). Germline CDR1 reads LNHDA; CDR2 reads SQIVND (reference sequence). The CDR3 totals 16 residues. V dropped 3 bases and J dropped 0 bases, with 14 bases sitting between them. CDR3 DNA sequence: TGTGCCAGTAGTATCACTAGGACAGTTGTGAACACTGAAGCTTTCTTT. It is translated as CASSITRTVVNTEAFF. The variable domain in full, completed from reference TRBV19 and TRBJ1-1, reads DGGITQSPKYLFRKEGQNVTLSCEQNLNHDAMYWYRQDPGQGLRLIYYSQIVNDFQKGDIAEGYSVSREKKESFPLTVTSAQKNPTAFYLCASSITRTVVNTEAFFGQGTRLTVV.

This rearrangement joins TRBV2 to TRBJ1-2, with unresolved D. The V gene lost 5 bases and the J gene lost 1 base, with 2 bases spanning the gap. The germline gives CDR1 SNHLY, CDR2 FYNNEI. CDR3 length: 11 residues. DNA of the CDR3: TGTGCCAGCAGTTATAACTATGGCTACACCTTC. This translates into CASSYNYGYTF. Variable domain in full (rest from reference TRBV2 and TRBJ1-2): EPEVTQTPSHQVTQMGQEVILRCVPISNHLYFYWYRQILGQKVEFLVSFYNNEISEKSEIFDDQFSVERPDGSNFTLKIRSTKLEDSAMYFCASSYNYGYTFGSGTRLTVV.

The chain couples TRBV7-9 to TRBJ1-3; maybe TRBD1 (6 bases). This CDR3 is built from 15 residues. The germline V gene has CDR1 SEHNR and CDR2 FQNEAQ (reference sequence). Trimming removed 2 bases at V and 4 bases at J, with 12 bases between. CDR3 residues: CASSLLNQGGNTIYF. The CDR3 nucleotides read TGTGCCAGCAGCTTATTAAACCAGGGGGGAAACACCATATATTTT.

With regard to this clone: Other DNA sequences in this sample translate to the same CDR3. The chain employs TRBV6-1 and TRBJ1-1, with D perhaps TRBD1 (5 bases). The CDR3 totals 15 residues. V lost 6 bases and J lost 1, with 15 bases in between. Germline CDR1 MNHNS, CDR2 SASEGT. Here the CDR3 reads CASRDRGHTNTEAFF. The CDR3 coding sequence is TGTGCCAGCAGAGACAGAGGACACACGAACACTGAAGCTTTCTTT.

This chain connects TRBV5-6 to TRBJ2-5; D remains unclear. This CDR3 contains 12 residues. Trimming cost V 1 base and J 0 bases, with 1 base left between them. Germline V gene sequence: CDR1 SGHDT, CDR2 YYEEEE. The CDR3 region is CASSLNQETQYF. CDR3 DNA sequence: TGTGCCAGCAGCTTGAACCAAGAGACCCAGTACTTC.

The rearrangement uses TRBV19 and TRBJ2-1; D is possibly TRBD2 (10 bases). The CDR3 runs 18 residues. Trimming took off 6 bases at V and 6 bases at J, with 27 bases between the two ends. In germline, CDR1 is LNHDA, CDR2 SQIVND (reference sequence). The CDR3 coding sequence is TGTGCCAGTAGCACCGGGACAGGGCGCAGCGGGGGGGGCAATGAGCAGTTCTTC. Protein: CASSTGTGRSGGGNEQFF.

The rearrangement uses TRBV5-4 and TRBJ2-3, with D perhaps matching TRBD2 (6 bases). Germline lookup yields CDR1 SGHNT and CDR2 YYREEE (reference sequence). The CDR3 is 18 amino acids. V lost 4 bases and J lost 4, with 25 bases in between. The DNA of the CDR3 is TGTGCCAGCAGCCCGGTTCAAAGGGCGGGGAACCCCCCAGATACGCAGTATTTT. It translates to CASSPVQRAGNPPDTQYF.

This sequence joins TRBV5-1 and TRBJ1-1; D is unclear. CDR1 and CDR2 from the germline V gene are SGHRS and YFSETQ. CDR3 size: 13 residues. The V end lost 4 bases, the J end lost 1 base, and 8 bases lay between the germline ends. CDR3 sequence reads: CASSPLANTEAFF. The CDR3 coding sequence is TGCGCCAGCAGCCCACTGGCGAACACTGAAGCTTTCTTT.

V is TRBV5-8 and J is TRBJ2-7, with D perhaps matching TRBD2 (5 bases). The CDR3 length is 14 residues. Trimming took off 2 bases at V and 0 bases at J, with 9 bases between the two ends. Looked up from germline, CDR1 is SGHTS and CDR2 is YDEGEE. The CDR3 protein is CASSFLGSSYEQYF. CDR3 nucleotide sequence: TGTGCCAGCAGCTTCCTAGGGAGCTCCTACGAGCAGTACTTC.

Here the CDR3 reads CASRPSRSRETQYF. The CDR3 DNA follows: TGTGCCAGCAGACCATCAAGGTCCCGAGAGACCCAGTACTTC. The chain combines TRBV11-2 with TRBJ2-5; D gene uncertain. The germline V gene has CDR1 SGHAT and CDR2 FQNNGV. Trimming stripped 6 bases from V and 4 bases from J, with 15 bases between. This CDR3 spans 14 amino acids.

V and J are TRBV23-1 and TRBJ1-1; D might be TRBD1 (6 bases). TRBV23-1 is an open reading frame, and its role is uncertain. V lost 7 bases to trimming and J lost 3 bases, with 30 bases between them. This CDR3 is 19 amino acids long. In nucleotides, the CDR3 is TGCGCCAGCATCCTCCCGGGGCGGTTCGGGGCAGGGGAAGACACTGAAGCTTTCTTT. Translating gives CASILPGRFGAGEDTEAFF.

This rearrangement joins TRBV2 to TRBJ1-6; maybe TRBD1 (6 bases). The CDR3 is 14 amino acids. V was pared by 8 bases and J by 14 bases, with 22 bases between. Germline V gene data show CDR1 as SNHLY and CDR2 as FYNNEI. CDR3 residues: CASSPGQLYTALHF. Written as DNA, the CDR3 is TGTGCCAGCTCTCCAGGACAGCTATATACGGCCCTCCACTTT.

The chain joins TRBV6-5 to TRBJ1-5; 7 bases map to TRBD1. The CDR3 is made up of 14 amino acids. J was trimmed by 3 bases and V by 6 bases; bases with no gene match: 5. Germline CDR1 and CDR2: MNHEY and SVGAGI. CDR3 DNA: TGTGCCAGCAGCCCGGGACAGACCAATCAGCCCCAGCATTTT. This translates into CASSPGQTNQPQHF.

The chain carries TRBV7-9 and TRBJ2-2, with 7 nucleotides matching TRBD1. V lost 5 bases, J lost 5 bases, and 8 bases stayed unmatched. Germline V gene sequence: CDR1 SEHNR, CDR2 FQNEAQ (reference sequence). The CDR3 totals 15 residues. The CDR3 nucleotides are TGTGCCAGCAGCCTTGACAGGGTTAGGACCGGGGAGCTGTTTTTT. Encoded protein: CASSLDRVRTGELFF.

The chain links TRBV6-5 to TRBJ1-2, with 7 nucleotides matching TRBD1. Germline-derived CDR1 and CDR2 are MNHEY and SVGAGI. J was trimmed by 7 bases and V by 6 bases; bases with no gene match: 8. The CDR3 contains 13 residues. The CDR3 reads CASRYRQGGGYTF. The DNA of the CDR3 is TGTGCCAGCAGATACCGACAGGGCGGTGGCTACACCTTC.

This clone was found once. CDR3 protein: CASSQGILGRKNTEAFF. CDR3 DNA sequence: TGCGCCAGCAGCCAAGGTATCCTCGGCCGAAAGAACACTGAAGCTTTCTTT. The genes are TRBV4-1 and TRBJ1-1; D is uncertain. This CDR3 has 17 residues. CDR1 is MGHRA and CDR2 is YSYEKL in the germline V gene. The ends were cut back, 1 base at V and 1 base at J, with 16 bases in the middle.

This clone was observed a few times. The chain uses TRBV19 and TRBJ1-4; 7 bases are shared with TRBD1. V was pared by 5 bases and J by 2 bases, with 8 bases of the junction left unmatched. This CDR3 contains 16 residues. Germline values: CDR1 LNHDA, CDR2 SQIVND (reference sequence). The CDR3 loop reads CASSSPGQQTNEKLFF. In DNA form, the CDR3 reads TGTGCCAGTAGTTCACCGGGACAGCAGACTAATGAAAAACTGTTTTTT.

The chain recombines TRBV9 with TRBJ1-4, with 7 bases identical to TRBD1. Germline V CDR1 and CDR2: SGDLS, YYNGEE. Trimming at V came to 3 bases and at J to 7 bases, leaving 3 bases not matched to a gene. This CDR3 is built from 13 residues. The CDR3 DNA reads as TGTGCCAGCAGCGGAGGGGGCGGTGAAAAACTGTTTTTT. Its translation is CASSGGGGEKLFF.

This chain uses TRBV2 with TRBJ1-1; D remains unclear. With 3 bases removed from V and 1 base from J, the gap between germline ends came to 9 bases. This CDR3 contains 14 residues. Germline V gene sequence: CDR1 SNHLY, CDR2 FYNNEI. DNA of the CDR3: TGTGCCAGCAGTGATTTGACGGGGAACACTGAAGCTTTCTTT. Its protein product is CASSDLTGNTEAFF. Based on the CDR3 plus reference TRBV2 and TRBJ1-1, the full variable domain is EPEVTQTPSHQVTQMGQEVILRCVPISNHLYFYWYRQILGQKVEFLVSFYNNEISEKSEIFDDQFSVERPDGSNFTLKIRSTKLEDSAMYFCASSDLTGNTEAFFGQGTRLTVV.

V gene TRBV18 combines with J gene TRBJ1-5; tentatively, D is TRBD1 (5 bases). V lost 3 bases and J lost 5, with 14 bases in between. The CDR3 is 15 residues long. Germline V gene data show CDR1 as KGHSH and CDR2 as LQKENI. The CDR3: CASSPLDSPYQPQHF. The DNA of the CDR3 is TGTGCCAGCTCACCGCTTGACAGTCCGTATCAGCCCCAGCATTTT.